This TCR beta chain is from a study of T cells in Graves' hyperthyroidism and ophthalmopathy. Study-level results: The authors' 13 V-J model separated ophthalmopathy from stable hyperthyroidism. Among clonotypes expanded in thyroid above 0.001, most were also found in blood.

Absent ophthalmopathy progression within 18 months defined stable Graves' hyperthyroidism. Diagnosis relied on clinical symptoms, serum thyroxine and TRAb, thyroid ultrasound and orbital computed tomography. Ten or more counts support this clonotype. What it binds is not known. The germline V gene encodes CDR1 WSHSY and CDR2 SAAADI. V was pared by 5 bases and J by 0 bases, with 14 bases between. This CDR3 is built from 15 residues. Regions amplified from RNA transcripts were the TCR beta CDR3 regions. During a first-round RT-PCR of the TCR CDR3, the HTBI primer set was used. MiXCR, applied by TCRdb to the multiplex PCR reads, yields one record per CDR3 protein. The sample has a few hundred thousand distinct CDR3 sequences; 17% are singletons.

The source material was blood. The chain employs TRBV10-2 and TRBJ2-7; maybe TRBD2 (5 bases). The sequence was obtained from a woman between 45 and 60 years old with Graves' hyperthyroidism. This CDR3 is CASSWTDTSSYEQYF. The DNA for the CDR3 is TGCGCCAGCAGTTGGACTGACACGAGCTCCTACGAGCAGTACTTC.